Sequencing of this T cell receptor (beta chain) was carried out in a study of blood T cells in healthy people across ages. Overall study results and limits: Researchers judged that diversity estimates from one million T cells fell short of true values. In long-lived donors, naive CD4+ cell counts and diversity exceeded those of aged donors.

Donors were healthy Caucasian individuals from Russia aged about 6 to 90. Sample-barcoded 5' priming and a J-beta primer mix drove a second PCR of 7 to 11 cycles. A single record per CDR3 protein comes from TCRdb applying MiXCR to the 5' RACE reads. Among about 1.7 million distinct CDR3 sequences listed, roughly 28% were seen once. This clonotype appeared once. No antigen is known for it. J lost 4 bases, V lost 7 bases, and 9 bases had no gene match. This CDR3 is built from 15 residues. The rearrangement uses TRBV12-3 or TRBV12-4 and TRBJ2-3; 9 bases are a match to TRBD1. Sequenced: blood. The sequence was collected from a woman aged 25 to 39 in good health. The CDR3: CASTRTGVESDTQYF. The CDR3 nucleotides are TGTGCCAGCACCAGGACAGGGGTAGAATCAGATACGCAGTATTTT.